This TCR beta chain was recovered during a study of OX40 agonist ivuxolimab in advanced cancers. As for the study more broadly: Ivuxolimab was an agonistic, fully human IgG2 monoclonal antibody directed against OX40 (CD134), a costimulatory receptor. Intravenous ivuxolimab was administered to patients every 2 weeks at six dose levels: 0.01, 0.1, 0.3, 1.5, 3 and 10 mg/kg. Of the approximately 54 dose-escalation patients, hepatocellular carcinoma was present in around 19, melanoma in around 15, renal cell carcinoma in 9 and head and neck cancer in 9. A male proportion of about 79% and a mean age of roughly 58 years, ranging from 23 to 79, were recorded for the dose-escalation cohort. Prior anti-PD-1, anti-PD-L1 or anti-CTLA-4 therapy was permitted, and checkpoint inhibitors had been received by around 40% of dose-escalation patients. Partial responses were achieved by three dose-escalation patients, of whom one had hepatocellular carcinoma and two had cutaneous melanoma. The point of sequencing TCRbeta in the periphery was to test whether ivuxolimab changed TCR sequence diversity and drove clonal T-cell expansion. The paper reports the monotherapy dose-escalation portion (N of about 50 patients) of the phase I ivuxolimab trial.

From a lookup of the germline V gene, CDR1 and CDR2 are SGHDT and YYEEEE. V lost 5 bases and J lost 2 bases, and the count of bases not matched to a germline gene is 5. Including the terminal cysteine and phenylalanine, the CDR3 comprises 15 residues. Kept here is only the CDR3 DNA, which spans 45 bases and is read in frame from base 1. What the study reported, not specific to this receptor: On average, CD8+ T cells showed more expanded clones than CD4+ T cells after ivuxolimab. Low levels of normalized T-cell clonal expansion were also shown by some nonresponding patients. Which antigens the clonally expanded peripheral T cells were specific for was not determined. In the 0.1-3.0 mg/kg groups, partial responders had among the lowest normalized peripheral clonal expansion, particularly in CD8+ T cells. At doses of 0.1 to 3.0 mg/kg, clonal expansion of both CD4+ and CD8+ T cells in blood was seen between baseline and week 6.

To sequence the TCRbeta CDR3 region, genomic DNA was isolated from the sorted cells. The immunoSEQ Assay was used to sequence the TCRbeta CDR3 regions. Not all clones reach the TCRdb copy of this immuneACCESS table, which keeps in-frame sequences only. Checked studies attribute under half of the gap to unresolved V genes and leave the rest unexplained. In all, the sample holds fewer than 55,000 clones, and about 88% of those were seen once. The ten most abundant clones make up 11% to 15% of the sample. Patients with a history of autoimmune disease or receiving systemic immunosuppression were excluded from the trial. Peripheral blood for TCR sequencing was drawn from every dose cohort at baseline, at cycle 4 day 1 and at cycle 7 day 1. The samples were drawn from a first-in-human, open-label, multicenter phase I dose-escalation trial of ivuxolimab. Adults with locally advanced or metastatic melanoma, renal cell carcinoma, hepatocellular carcinoma or head and neck squamous cell carcinoma were enrolled in the trial. Before TCR sequencing, CD4+ T cells and CD8+ T cells from peripheral blood were sorted into separate populations.

In this sample, this clone turned up a few times. The clone's antigen remains unknown. No qualities accompany the bases; no much larger clone lies one base away. The chain links TRBV5-6 with TRBJ1-2; 11 of the junction bases match TRBD1. The sequences come from CD4+ or CD8+ T cells sorted from blood, collected in a trial of the OX40 agonist ivuxolimab. The source of this sequence is an adult with an advanced solid tumor such as melanoma, head and neck, liver or kidney cancer. The CDR3 sequence is CASSPWTGGNYGYTF. The DNA sequence is TGTGCCAGCAGTCCCTGGACAGGGGGCAACTATGGCTACACCTTC.